This T cell receptor beta chain was recovered during a study of blood T cell repertoires in COVID-19 (dated by TCRdb to 2020 to 2021). In the study overall: Samples covering the acute and convalescent phases of COVID-19 were provided by collaborators in the United States, Italy and Spain. The material from the prospective study consisted of cDNA or gDNA derived from T cells, B-cell-depleted T cells, or PBMCs. Sample metadata almost always included a de-identified subject ID, COVID-19 status, age in years and sex. The repertoires were released in a freely available public database intended as a resource for research on the immune response to SARS-CoV-2. Subjects who had been exposed to COVID-19, were actively infected with it, or had recovered from it provided the deeply sampled blood TCRbeta repertoires that made up the dataset. Samples came from the ongoing ImmuneRACE study (first 160 participants) plus 1,254 subjects from 6 global collaborators. Where available, HLA class I and class II types were obtained from metadata supplied by the sample provider rather than from assay-based typing. Overall study results and their limits: Clinical and demographic metadata were provided uncurated, with the amount varying by source and participant.

Whole blood was collected in K2EDTA tubes by collaborating institutions according to the institutions' own protocols. For TCRbeta analysis, collaborator samples were shipped as frozen whole blood, as isolated PBMCs, or as DNA extracted from either sample type. Comment on this clone: The specificity of this receptor is unknown. Base qualities are not at hand, and no much larger clone is one base apart.

TCRbeta CDR3 regions were amplified from genomic DNA using the immunoSEQ Assay, a bias-controlled multiplex PCR. The source study handled its data this way. The number of nucleated cells in each sample was estimated by amplification of reference gene primers within the assay. To quantify the absolute abundance of each unique TCRbeta CDR3 rearrangement, sequence reads were collapsed and filtered. For each sample, productive Simpson clonality was calculated as the square root of Simpson's diversity index over productive rearrangements. This is the immuneACCESS table as TCRdb keeps it, with only in-frame sequences that have V and J called. A part of the clones is gone; compared with another copy, unresolved V genes explain less than half, and the rest is unexplained. Clone size and V and J calls were adopted from that table, with D and trimming inferred from the DNA. The sample contains 110,000 or so clones, 60% to 85% of them found a single time. 6.2% of the sample comes from the top ten.

The V and J ends are trimmed by 2 bases and 6 bases, leaving 13 bases between them. From the cysteine through the phenylalanine, the CDR3 covers 14 amino acids. The CDR3 DNA has 42 bases and is translated from base 1. From a lookup of the germline V gene, CDR1 and CDR2 are MNHEY and SVGEGT. The source material was peripheral blood. Recombination connected TRBV6-2 or TRBV6-3 to TRBJ1-2; a tentative D call is TRBD1 (5 bases match). This TCR came from a man in his 70s with acute or convalescent COVID-19. The CDR3 reads CASSYRGGWDGYTF. The nucleotide sequence reads TGTGCCAGCAGTTACAGGGGCGGCTGGGATGGCTACACCTTC.